Shown below are 6 T cell receptor beta chains from a single sample sequenced in a study of CD8+ T cells in alopecia areata (dated by TCRdb to the late 2010s). The library was built by means of the immunoSEQ multiplex PCR assay. For TCR sequencing, RNA was extracted from every sample and reverse transcribed into cDNA to serve as template. TCRdb re-hosts the immuneACCESS table, in-frame sequences only. Its copies lack some clones; in the studies checked, an unresolved V gene accounts for under half of them, and the cause for the rest is not known. The sample contains tens of thousands of clones, about three fifths of them found a single time. Jointly, the top ten make up under 20% of the sample. Sequenced input: NKG2D-high CD8+ T cells sorted from blood. According to the study, the label for this sample's cell subset or site signals: sorted CD8+ NKG2D-high blood T cells. The receptor set was obtained from a human donor with alopecia areata.

This clone was detected a few times. The chain is built from TRBV29-1 and TRBJ1-1; D is ambiguous. V lost 2 bases, J lost 6 bases, and 10 bases lay in between. This CDR3 has 12 residues. Germline loops: CDR1 SQVTM, CDR2 ANQGSEA. The CDR3 coding sequence is TGCAGCGTTGAATCATGGGATCCTGAAGCTTTCTTT. Translated, it gives CSVESWDPEAFF. Full variable domain (rest looked up from reference TRBV29-1 and TRBJ1-1): SAVISQKPSRDICQRGTSLTIQCQVDSQVTMMFWYRQQPGQSLTLIATANQGSEATYESGFVIDKFPISRPNLTFSTLTVSNMSPEDSSIYLCSVESWDPEAFFGQGTRLTVV.

In this sample, this clone turned up once. V gene TRBV18 combines with J gene TRBJ2-5, with 7 bases identical to TRBD1. Germline V gene lookup returns CDR1 KGHSH and CDR2 LQKENI. Trimming removed 3 bases from V and 2 bases from J; junction bases left unmatched: 3. The CDR3 sequence is 14 residues long. The CDR3 is CASSPWDRQETQYF. The CDR3, as DNA: TGTGCCAGCTCACCGTGGGACAGACAAGAGACCCAGTACTTC.

This clone is medium-sized within its sample. The chain combines TRBV9 with TRBJ2-1, with TRBD2 matching over 9 bases. Trimming took 4 bases from V and 7 from J; bases not matched to a gene: 12. Looked up from germline, CDR1 is SGDLS and CDR2 is YYNGEE. This CDR3 comprises 16 residues. CDR3 in DNA: TGTGCCAGCAGCACCGAGATTGGACTAGCGAGTAATGAGCAGTTCTTC. Its translation is CASSTEIGLASNEQFF.

CDR3 nucleotides: TGTGCCAGCAGCGTAGACCTTGGACACCGCTCCTACGAGCAGTACTTC. Its protein product is CASSVDLGHRSYEQYF. V and J are TRBV7-8 and TRBJ2-7; a possible D gene is TRBD1 (5 bases). The CDR3 covers 16 residues. Per the germline V gene, CDR1 is SGHVS and CDR2 is FQNEAQ. V was pared by 5 bases and J by 0 bases, with 17 bases between.

This clone was counted only a few times. The J gene is TRBJ2-7, the V gene TRBV15, with 9 positions matching TRBD2. Germline V gives CDR1 LNHNV, CDR2 YYDKDF (reference sequence). This CDR3 has 12 amino acids. Trimming removed 6 bases from V and 5 bases from J; junction bases left unmatched: 2. The CDR3 reads CATRTSGNEQYF. The DNA for the CDR3 is TGTGCCACCAGGACTAGCGGCAACGAGCAGTACTTC.

The table lists this clone with a count of one. The rearrangement joins TRBV29-1 to TRBJ2-3; D might be TRBD1 (5 bases). Germline CDR1 is SQVTM and CDR2 is ANQGSEA. This CDR3 is built from 14 residues. Trimming took off 1 base at V and 2 bases at J, with 10 bases between the two ends. In DNA form, the CDR3 reads TGCAGCGTTGAAGGTCAGGGATACACAGATACGCAGTATTTT. Its translation: CSVEGQGYTDTQYF.